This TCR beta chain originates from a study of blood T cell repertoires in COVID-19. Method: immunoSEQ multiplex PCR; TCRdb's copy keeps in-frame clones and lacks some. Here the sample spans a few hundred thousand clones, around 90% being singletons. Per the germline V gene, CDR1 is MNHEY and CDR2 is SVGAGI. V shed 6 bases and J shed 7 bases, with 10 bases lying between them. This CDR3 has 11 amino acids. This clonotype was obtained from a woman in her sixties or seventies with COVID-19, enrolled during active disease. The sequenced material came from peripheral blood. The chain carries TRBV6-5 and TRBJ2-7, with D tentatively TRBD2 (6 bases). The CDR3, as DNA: TGTGCCAGCAGGGGGCTAGCGGAGCAGTACTTC. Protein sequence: CASRGLAEQYF.